The rows below give T cell receptor beta chains drawn from one sample of a study of Ad26.COV2.S vaccination and SARS-CoV-2 variants. Some clones are missing from TCRdb's copy, which holds only in-frame ones; the method was immunoSEQ multiplex PCR. The table shows around 310,000 clones, with approximately 87% occurring only once. This material consisted of peripheral blood, taken in a trial of Ad26.COV2.S vaccine versus placebo. These receptors all stem from a person aged 18-65 years who received the Ad26.COV2.S COVID-19 vaccine or a placebo. The CDR3 runs from the conserved cysteine through the conserved F or W. The D gene is left open where the match is weak. Part of the rows lack a size; the others show once, few, many or a class for expanded clones.

V: TRBV9
J: TRBJ1-1
length: 19
size: once
D: NA
CDR3: CASSVGLFTGRVEDTEAFF
DNA: TGTGCCAGCAGCGTTGGCCTATTCACAGGGAGGGTTGAAGACACTGAAGCTTTCTTT

V: TRBV2
J: TRBJ2-3
length: 14
size: NA
D: TRBD2
CDR3: CASSTSGGLDTQYF
DNA: TGTGCCAGCAGTACTAGCGGCGGCCTAGATACGCAGTATTTT

V: TRBV7-2
J: TRBJ2-3
length: 13
size: NA
D: NA
CDR3: CASSTPSADTQYF
DNA: TGTGCCAGCAGCACCCCATCAGCAGATACGCAGTATTTT

V: TRBV15
J: TRBJ1-6
length: 14
size: NA
D: NA
CDR3: CATSLLGYNSPLHF
DNA: TGTGCCACCAGCCTTCTGGGATATAATTCACCCCTCCACTTT

V: TRBV7-2
J: TRBJ1-3
length: 15
size: NA
D: NA
CDR3: CASSLVLASGNTIYF
DNA: TGTGCCAGCAGCTTAGTTCTGGCATCTGGAAACACCATATATTTT

V: TRBV25-1
J: TRBJ1-3
length: 14
size: NA
D: NA
CDR3: CASSEYLSGNTIYF
DNA: TGTGCCAGCAGTGAATATCTATCTGGAAACACCATATATTTT

V: TRBV11-2
J: TRBJ1-2
length: 13
size: NA
D: TRBD1
CDR3: CASSLQDRAGYTF
DNA: TGTGCCAGCAGCTTGCAGGACAGGGCTGGCTACACCTTC

V: TRBV6-4
J: TRBJ2-1
length: 16
size: NA
D: TRBD2
CDR3: CASSRTSGGLYNEQFF
DNA: TGTGCCAGCAGTAGGACTAGCGGGGGCCTCTACAATGAGCAGTTCTTC

V: TRBV9
J: TRBJ2-2
length: 15
size: NA
D: TRBD1
CDR3: CASSPRTGNTGELFF
DNA: TGTGCCAGCAGCCCGAGGACAGGGAACACCGGGGAGCTGTTTTTT

V: TRBV7-2
J: TRBJ1-6
length: 14
size: NA
D: TRBD1
CDR3: CARRDRGLNSPLHF
DNA: TGTGCCAGACGGGACAGGGGGCTAAATTCACCCCTCCACTTT

V: TRBV7-3
J: TRBJ2-3
length: 19
size: NA
D: TRBD1
CDR3: CASSLILDRGMFGTDTQYF
DNA: TGTGCCAGCAGCTTAATTTTGGACAGGGGGATGTTTGGGACAGATACGCAGTATTTT

V: TRBV28
J: TRBJ1-6
length: 14
size: NA
D: NA
CDR3: CASITEQGGSPLHF
DNA: TGTGCCAGCATCACAGAGCAGGGAGGGTCACCCCTCCACTTT

V: TRBV18
J: TRBJ2-3
length: 13
size: NA
D: NA
CDR3: CASSPPSTDTQYF
DNA: TGTGCCAGCTCACCACCTTCCACGGATACGCAGTATTTT

V: TRBV29-1
J: TRBJ2-1
length: 14
size: NA
D: TRBD1
CDR3: CSVDPRGLNNEQFF
DNA: TGCAGCGTCGACCCCAGGGGGCTCAACAATGAGCAGTTCTTC

V: TRBV5-6
J: TRBJ1-1
length: 15
size: NA
D: TRBD1
CDR3: CASSLTPQGVAEAFF
DNA: TGTGCCAGCAGCTTGACCCCCCAGGGGGTTGCTGAAGCTTTCTTT

V: TRBV19
J: TRBJ1-3
length: 15
size: NA
D: NA
CDR3: CASSRGEGSGNTIYF
DNA: TGTGCCAGTAGTAGAGGGGAAGGCAGTGGAAACACCATATATTTT

V: TRBV18
J: TRBJ1-3
length: 13
size: NA
D: NA
CDR3: CASSPGSGNTIYF
DNA: TGTGCCAGCTCACCAGGGTCTGGAAACACCATATATTTT

V: TRBV6-4
J: TRBJ2-3
length: 15
size: few
D: TRBD2
CDR3: CASSDGSGGADTQYF
DNA: TGTGCCAGCAGTGACGGTAGCGGGGGGGCAGATACGCAGTATTTT

V: TRBV7-2
J: TRBJ2-2
length: 16
size: NA
D: TRBD2
CDR3: CASSREARVVTGELFF
DNA: TGTGCCAGCAGCCGGGAGGCTCGAGTAGTCACCGGGGAGCTGTTTTTT

V: TRBV5-6
J: TRBJ2-4
length: 19
size: NA
D: NA
CDR3: CASSQGGRGVAVQRNIQYF
DNA: TGTGCCAGCAGCCAGGGGGGTCGTGGGGTCGCTGTTCAAAGAAACATTCAGTACTTC

V: TRBV19
J: TRBJ2-3
length: 18
size: NA
D: NA
CDR3: CASSIGRGSDPRTDTQYF
DNA: TGTGCCAGTAGTATAGGTAGGGGAAGCGACCCGAGGACAGATACGCAGTATTTT

V: TRBV18
J: TRBJ1-5
length: 12
size: NA
D: NA
CDR3: CASSGSNQPQHF
DNA: TGTGCCAGCTCTGGAAGCAATCAGCCCCAGCATTTT

V: TRBV5-6
J: TRBJ1-4
length: 14
size: NA
D: TRBD1
CDR3: CASSRTGDNEKLFF
DNA: TGTGCCAGCAGCCGGACAGGGGATAATGAAAAACTGTTTTTT

V: TRBV27
J: TRBJ1-1
length: 15
size: NA
D: TRBD1
CDR3: CASSPLAGGNTEAFF
DNA: TGTGCCAGCAGTCCCTTAGCAGGGGGGAACACTGAAGCTTTCTTT

V: TRBV24-1
J: TRBJ2-3
length: 15
size: NA
D: TRBD1
CDR3: CATSDAFGTGTTQYF
DNA: TGTGCCACCAGTGATGCTTTCGGGACAGGTACTACGCAGTATTTT

V: TRBV27
J: TRBJ2-1
length: 15
size: once
D: TRBD2
CDR3: CASSWGTNSYNEQFF
DNA: TGTGCCAGCAGTTGGGGGACTAACTCCTACAATGAGCAGTTCTTC

V: TRBV4-3
J: TRBJ2-2
length: 17
size: NA
D: NA
CDR3: CASSQDQGHLNTGELFF
DNA: TGCGCCAGCAGCCAAGATCAGGGGCACTTGAACACCGGGGAGCTGTTTTTT

V: TRBV30
J: TRBJ1-3
length: 18
size: NA
D: TRBD1
CDR3: CAWSVRWRDRVEGNTIYF
DNA: TGTGCCTGGAGTGTACGGTGGCGGGACAGGGTAGAGGGAAACACCATATATTTT

V: TRBV19
J: TRBJ2-4
length: 15
size: NA
D: NA
CDR3: CASSSTSWAKNIQYF
DNA: TGTGCCAGTAGTTCCACGTCCTGGGCCAAAAACATTCAGTACTTC